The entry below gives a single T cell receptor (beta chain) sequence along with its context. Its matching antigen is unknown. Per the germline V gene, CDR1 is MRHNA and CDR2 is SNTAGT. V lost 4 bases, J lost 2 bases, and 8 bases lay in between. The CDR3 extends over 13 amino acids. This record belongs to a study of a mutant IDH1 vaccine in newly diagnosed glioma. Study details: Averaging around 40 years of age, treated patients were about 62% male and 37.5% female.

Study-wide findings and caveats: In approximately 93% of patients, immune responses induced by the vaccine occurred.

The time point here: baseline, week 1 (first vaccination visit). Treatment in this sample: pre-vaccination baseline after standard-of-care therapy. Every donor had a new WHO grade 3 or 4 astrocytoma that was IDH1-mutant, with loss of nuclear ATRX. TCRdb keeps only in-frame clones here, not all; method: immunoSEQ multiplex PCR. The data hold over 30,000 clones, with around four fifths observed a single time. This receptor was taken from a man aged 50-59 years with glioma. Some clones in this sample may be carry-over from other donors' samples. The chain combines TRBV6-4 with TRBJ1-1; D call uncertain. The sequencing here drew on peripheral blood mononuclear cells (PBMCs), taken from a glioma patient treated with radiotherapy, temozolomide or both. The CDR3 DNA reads TGTGCCAGCAGTGCGGGAGGAAACACTGAAGCTTTCTTT. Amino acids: CASSAGGNTEAFF.